Below, one TCR beta chain is given with its context. The data belong to a study of blood T cell repertoires in COVID-19. The CDR3 has 14 residues. The germline V and J ends were trimmed by 7 bases and 1 base, with 13 bases remaining between them. Germline V CDR1 and CDR2: SNHLY, FYNNEI. Repertoires were generated with immunoSEQ multiplex PCR, while TCRdb's copy carries only in-frame clones and drops some. The sample holds about 160,000 clones, about three quarters seen once. The specimen sequenced was peripheral blood. This TCR was sampled from a man between 60 and 75 years old with acute or convalescent COVID-19. The chain has TRBV2 and TRBJ1-1; maybe TRBD1 (5 bases). The CDR3 DNA reads TGTGCCAGCAAGTTCTCGGGGGGGAACACTGAAGCTTTCTTT. Its protein is CASKFSGGNTEAFF.